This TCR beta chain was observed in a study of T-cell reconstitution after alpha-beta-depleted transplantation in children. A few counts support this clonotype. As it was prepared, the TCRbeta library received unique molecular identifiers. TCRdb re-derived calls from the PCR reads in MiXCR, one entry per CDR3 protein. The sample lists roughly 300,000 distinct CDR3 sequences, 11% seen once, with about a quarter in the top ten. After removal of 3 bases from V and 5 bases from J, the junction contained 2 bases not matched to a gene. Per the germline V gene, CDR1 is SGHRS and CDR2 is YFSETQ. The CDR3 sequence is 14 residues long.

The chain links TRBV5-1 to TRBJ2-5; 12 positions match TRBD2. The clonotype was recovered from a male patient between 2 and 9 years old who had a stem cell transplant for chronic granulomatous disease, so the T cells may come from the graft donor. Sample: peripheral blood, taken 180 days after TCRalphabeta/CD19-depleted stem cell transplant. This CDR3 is CASSYGLAGETQYF. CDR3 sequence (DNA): TGCGCCAGCAGCTACGGACTAGCGGGGGAGACCCAGTACTTC.